The 24 T cell receptor beta chains in this list originate from one sample, sequenced in a study of T cell responses to AZD1222 COVID-19 vaccine. Repertoires were generated with immunoSEQ multiplex PCR, while TCRdb's copy carries only in-frame clones and drops some. The profile covers roughly 53,000 clones, with approximately 88% appearing a single time and over 25% taken by the ten largest. The specimen comprised peripheral blood, sampled on day 0 of AZD1222 vaccination. These receptors were obtained from an adult in good health.

The chain has TRBV19 and TRBJ1-4; D not certain. Germline-derived CDR1 and CDR2 are LNHDA and SQIVND (reference sequence). Between the trimmed V and J ends, which lost 3 bases and 7 bases, there was a span of 12 bases. The CDR3 extends over 14 amino acids. This chain's CDR3 is CASSIGGGVEKLFF. In nucleotides, the CDR3 is TGTGCCAGTAGTATTGGAGGTGGTGTTGAAAAACTGTTTTTT.

The chain recombines TRBV28 with TRBJ2-5; 13 bases line up with TRBD2. Germline values: CDR1 MDHEN, CDR2 SYDVKM. Trimming removed 6 bases from V and 1 base from J; junction bases left unmatched: 11. CDR3 size: 18 residues. CDR3 protein: CASSPGPGLAGFQETQYF. The CDR3 nucleotides are TGTGCCAGCAGCCCGGGACCGGGACTAGCGGGGTTCCAAGAGACCCAGTACTTC.

The chain combines TRBV5-1 with TRBJ2-1; perhaps TRBD1 as D (6 bases). Looked up from germline, CDR1 is SGHRS and CDR2 is YFSETQ. V was pared by 1 base and J by 5 bases, with 10 bases between. The CDR3 loop spans 14 amino acids. The DNA for the CDR3 is TGCGCCAGCAGCTTGACAGGGCCCCACAATGAGCAGTTCTTC. Translation: CASSLTGPHNEQFF.

This clone was detected a few times. This chain joins TRBV18 and TRBJ1-1; D perhaps matches TRBD1 (6 bases). Deletions cut 4 bases from V and 1 base from J, with 7 bases between. CDR1 is KGHSH and CDR2 is LQKENI in the germline V gene. The length of the CDR3 is 13 residues. CDR3 protein: CASSLQGNTEAFF. The CDR3 bases are TGTGCCAGCTCACTACAGGGGAACACTGAAGCTTTCTTT.

A few counts support this clone. The rearrangement joins TRBV5-4 to TRBJ1-1; 9 nucleotides match TRBD1. This CDR3 spans 16 amino acids. Germline V gives CDR1 SGHNT, CDR2 YYREEE (reference sequence). V lost 0 bases and J lost 2; bases outside the gene matches: 5. CDR3: CASSLGGGQGNTEAFF. The CDR3 region has the DNA TGTGCCAGCAGCTTGGGAGGGGGACAGGGTAACACTGAAGCTTTCTTT.

This chain links TRBV6-5 with TRBJ1-1; D gene unclear. This CDR3 has 16 residues. CDR1 is MNHEY and CDR2 is SVGAGI in the germline V gene. The V gene lost 4 bases and the J gene lost 0 bases, with 15 bases spanning the gap. CDR3 sequence: CASSSPGSPVNTEAFF. The CDR3 DNA sequence: TGTGCCAGCAGTTCGCCAGGTAGTCCGGTGAACACTGAAGCTTTCTTT.

The chain couples TRBV27 to TRBJ2-7; TRBD2 agrees at 7 bases. CDR1 is MNHEY, CDR2 SMNVEV, per germline (reference sequence). Trimming at V came to 5 bases and at J to 3 bases, leaving 7 bases not matched to a gene. The CDR3 has 14 amino acids. CDR3 sequence reads: CASSRSGKFYEQYF. CDR3 sequence (DNA): TGTGCCAGCAGTAGGAGCGGGAAGTTCTACGAGCAGTACTTC.

This rearrangement joins TRBV7-2 to TRBJ1-2; D not resolved. The CDR3 has 12 amino acids. CDR1 and CDR2 from the germline V gene are SGHTA and FQGNSA. V dropped 5 bases and J dropped 8 bases, with 12 bases sitting between them. CDR3 coding DNA: TGTGCCAGCAGCGTCTCCATGGGGGGCTACACCTTC. Amino acid sequence: CASSVSMGGYTF.

In its sample, this clone is large. At the DNA level, this CDR3 is encoded by other sequences in the same sample as well. V usage is TRBV6-1 and J usage is TRBJ1-3; D remains unclear. Germline-derived CDR1 and CDR2 are MNHNS and SASEGT. CDR3 length: 14 amino acids. Between the trimmed V and J ends, which lost 3 bases and 0 bases, there was a span of 6 bases. CDR3 residues: CASSDGVSGNTIYF. DNA for the CDR3: TGTGCCAGCAGTGATGGGGTCTCTGGAAACACCATATATTTT.

The J gene is TRBJ2-1, the V gene TRBV27; 7 bases match TRBD2. This CDR3 spans 16 amino acids. V was pared by 3 bases and J by 0 bases, with 5 bases of the junction left unmatched. Germline values: CDR1 MNHEY, CDR2 SMNVEV (reference sequence). The CDR3 protein is CASSLTRESSYNEQFF. CDR3 DNA sequence: TGTGCCAGCAGTTTGACGCGGGAGAGCTCCTACAATGAGCAGTTCTTC.

The CDR3 sequence: CASSFPGLVSNEQFF. For the CDR3, the DNA is TGCGCCAGCAGCTTTCCGGGACTAGTCTCCAATGAGCAGTTCTTC. This chain uses TRBV5-1 with TRBJ2-1; 8 positions agree with TRBD2. Trimming cost V 2 bases and J 6 bases; bases outside gene matches: 7. Per germline, CDR1 SGHRS and CDR2 YFSETQ. The CDR3 is 15 amino acids.

This chain joins TRBV11-2 and TRBJ2-3, with 13 positions matching TRBD2. The CDR3 contains 16 residues. V trimming: 5 bases; J trimming: 3 bases; junction bases outside the gene matches: 5. In germline, CDR1 is SGHAT, CDR2 FQNNGV. The CDR3 is CASSGRLAGGTDTQYF. The CDR3 coding sequence is TGTGCCAGCAGCGGTCGACTAGCGGGAGGAACAGATACGCAGTATTTT.

On this clone itself: This CDR3 is also generated by other DNA sequences in the sample. The rearrangement links TRBV6-5 to TRBJ1-2; TRBD1 is a possible D gene (6 bases). This CDR3 spans 13 amino acids. The germline gives CDR1 MNHEY, CDR2 SVGAGI. V was pared by 5 bases and J by 0 bases, with 7 bases between. The CDR3 region has the DNA TGTGCCAGCAGTCGACAGGCTAACTATGGCTACACCTTC. It is translated as CASSRQANYGYTF.

This clone was seen once. The chain uses TRBV18 and TRBJ1-1; D remains unclear. Germline CDR1 KGHSH, CDR2 LQKENI. The CDR3 covers 15 residues. The V end lost 6 bases, the J end lost 2 bases, and 16 bases lay between the germline ends. The CDR3 reads CASSLTQDRNTEAFF. The CDR3 DNA reads as TGTGCCAGCTCCCTCACTCAGGATAGAAACACTGAAGCTTTCTTT.

The chain has TRBV29-1 and TRBJ2-2; tentative D call: TRBD2 (6 bases). The CDR3 contains 13 residues. CDR1 is SQVTM and CDR2 is ANQGSEA in the germline V gene. V was cut by 6 bases and J by 7 bases, with 15 bases left in between. The CDR3 coding sequence is TGCAGCGTAAAGCGGGCAGGTGACGGGGAGCTGTTTTTT. Protein: CSVKRAGDGELFF.

The V call is TRBV10-3, the J call TRBJ1-5, with TRBD1 matching 7 bases. This CDR3 has 14 amino acids. The J segment lost 3 bases and the V segment lost 6 bases, leaving 5 bases of the junction unmatched. CDR1 is ENHRY, CDR2 SYGVKD, per germline. Here the CDR3 DNA reads TGTGCCATCAGGGCTGGACAGGACAATCAGCCCCAGCATTTT. Its protein product is CAIRAGQDNQPQHF.

As DNA, the CDR3 is TGTGCCAGCAGCGTAGGGGAGCTGTACACTGAAGCTTTCTTT. Protein sequence: CASSVGELYTEAFF. The rearrangement joins TRBV9 to TRBJ1-1; D is ambiguous. In germline, CDR1 is SGDLS, CDR2 YYNGEE. Deletions cut 0 bases from V and 3 bases from J, with 9 bases between. The CDR3 is 14 amino acids. The variable domain in full, completed from reference TRBV9 and TRBJ1-1, reads DSGVTQTPKHLITATGQRVTLRCSPRSGDLSVYWYQQSLDQGLQFLIQYYNGEERAKGNILERFSAQQFPDLHSELNLSSLELGDSALYFCASSVGELYTEAFFGQGTRLTVV.

The CDR3 DNA reads TGTGCCAGCAGCTTAGTGGGGAGCACTGAAGCTTTCTTT. Translating gives CASSLVGSTEAFF. V is TRBV7-9 and J is TRBJ1-1; D is ambiguous. The CDR3 is made up of 13 amino acids. V lost 1 base and J 4 bases, leaving 7 bases between the germline ends. Germline V gene data show CDR1 as SEHNR and CDR2 as FQNEAQ (reference sequence).

This chain connects TRBV5-1 to TRBJ1-2; D is unclear. V lost 4 bases and J lost 7, with 11 bases in between. This CDR3 is built from 12 residues. Germline CDR1 is SGHRS and CDR2 is YFSETQ. The CDR3 DNA reads as TGCGCCAGCAGCCAGGTTGTAGGTGGCTACACCTTC. The encoded protein is CASSQVVGGYTF.

The table lists this clone with a few counts. The V call is TRBV4-3, the J call TRBJ2-1, with 8 bases that match TRBD2. Looked up from germline, CDR1 is LGHNA and CDR2 is YSLEER. V was pared by 4 bases and J by 4 bases, with 3 bases of the junction left unmatched. This CDR3 comprises 14 residues. The CDR3 nucleotides read TGCGCCAGCAGCCCGACTAGCGTGTACAATGAGCAGTTCTTC. It specifies CASSPTSVYNEQFF.

The V gene is TRBV19, the J gene TRBJ1-5; D is possibly TRBD1 (5 bases). Germline CDR1 reads LNHDA; CDR2 reads SQIVND (reference sequence). Trimming shortened V by 4 bases and J by 9 bases, and 16 bases separated the two germline ends. CDR3 length: 14 amino acids. The CDR3 protein is CASSTPGSQWPQHF. The CDR3 coding sequence is TGTGCCAGTAGTACGCCAGGGAGCCAATGGCCCCAGCATTTT.

In nucleotides, the CDR3 is TGCGCCAGCAGCTTGGTTCTCAACTCCTACAATGAGCAGTTCTTC. Protein product: CASSLVLNSYNEQFF. V usage is TRBV5-1 and J usage is TRBJ2-1; D not certain. Germline V gives CDR1 SGHRS, CDR2 YFSETQ. Trimming took off 0 bases at V and 0 bases at J, with 7 bases between the two ends. The CDR3 contains 15 residues.

The chain recombines TRBV2 with TRBJ1-1; D is undetermined. This CDR3 contains 14 residues. Germline V gene data show CDR1 as SNHLY and CDR2 as FYNNEI. V shed 3 bases and J shed 0 bases, with 8 bases lying between them. This CDR3 reads CASSDSQMNTEAFF. The CDR3 nucleotides read TGTGCCAGCAGTGACAGTCAGATGAACACTGAAGCTTTCTTT. The variable domain in full, completed from reference TRBV2 and TRBJ1-1, reads EPEVTQTPSHQVTQMGQEVILRCVPISNHLYFYWYRQILGQKVEFLVSFYNNEISEKSEIFDDQFSVERPDGSNFTLKIRSTKLEDSAMYFCASSDSQMNTEAFFGQGTRLTVV.

The chain carries TRBV6-5 and TRBJ2-2, with 7 bases identical to TRBD1. CDR3 length: 14 amino acids. Germline CDR1 is MNHEY and CDR2 is SVGAGI. After removal of 6 bases from V and 4 bases from J, the junction contained 5 bases not matched to a gene. This chain's CDR3 is CASRGGQSTGELFF. CDR3 coding DNA: TGTGCCAGCAGAGGGGGACAGAGCACCGGGGAGCTGTTTTTT.